This T cell receptor (beta chain) was captured by sequencing in a study of blood T cell repertoires in COVID-19. The wider study: COVID-19 samples from acute and convalescent phases originated in the United States, Italy and Spain.

Original methodology: From reference gene primer amplification, estimates of nucleated cell counts were derived. The protocol was immunoSEQ multiplex PCR, while the TCRdb copy is restricted to in-frame clones and leaves out a portion. The DNA was the basis for D and trimming; V, J and clone size are from that table. Of 150,000 to 200,000 clones listed, roughly 90% are singletons. Germline CDR1 MDHEN, CDR2 SYDVKM. V lost 6 bases and J lost 5; bases outside the gene matches: 9. The CDR3 is 15 residues long. Self-reported history from a screening survey and questionnaire set each donor's cohort. Symptom resolution, clearance, or two negative PCRs marked the recovered donors of Cohort 3.

The rearrangement links TRBV28 to TRBJ1-5; 8 bases map to TRBD1. The receptor was isolated from a woman under 30 who had recovered from COVID-19. Sequencing was performed on PBMCs or T cells enriched from blood (not recorded which). DNA for the CDR3: TGTGCCAGCAGCACTGCAGGGGGCCGTTATCAGCCCCAGCATTTT. It specifies CASSTAGGRYQPQHF.